This T cell receptor beta chain was retrieved from a study of CD8 T cells in ankylosing spondylitis (dated by TCRdb to about 2017). Context from the whole study: The study profiled T cell receptor beta repertoires in healthy donors and ankylosing spondylitis patients to find disease-linked TCR variants. In total, the full study cohort was made up of roughly 110 healthy donors and approximately 27 ankylosing spondylitis patients. Samples of peripheral blood were taken, and for ankylosing spondylitis patients, synovial fluid was collected as well. The full study reports these points: A CD8+ phenotype was shown by the disease-linked clones, which were found at relatively low frequencies in peripheral blood. A TCR beta motif of fewer than 10 highly homologous amino acid variants appeared characteristic of blood from ankylosing spondylitis patients. Some motif variants were previously reported in synovial fluid and blood of reactive arthritis patients, suggesting common disease-initiation mechanisms. The disease-linked clones were reported as significantly enriched in matched synovial fluid samples from ankylosing spondylitis patients.

For CDR1 and CDR2, the germline V gene lists MDHEN and SYDVKM. The CDR3 spans 16 residues, from the cysteine through the phenylalanine. The DNA shown is the 48-base CDR3, in frame from base 1. Here V drops 5 bases and J drops 7 bases, and the junction holds 13 bases not matched to any gene. Sequencing took place on an Illumina HiSeq 2500. TCR beta libraries were prepared by quantitative 5'-RACE with molecular barcodes. The published analysis was carried out like this. To identify disease-linked TCR variants, a new computational method was used, one built on a probabilistic model of VDJ rearrangement. TCRdb reprocessed the public reads (quality trimming at Q25 with fastp, clone calling with MiXCR) and kept in-frame beta chains. Every distinct CDR3 protein forms one entry, paired with its most common genes and DNA. For this entry, the V and J calls and clone size follow TCRdb and not the study's own pipeline. This sample holds fewer than 200,000 distinct CDR3 sequences; around 19% were observed only once. The leading ten clones occupy about 8% of the sample.

Points on this clonotype: The specificity of this receptor is unknown. No base quality information exists; no much larger clone differs at one position.

Sequenced: blood, either unsorted or a sorted T cell fraction (not recorded which). The receptor chain draws on TRBV28 and TRBJ2-1, and 8 bases in between align with TRBD2. This TCR derives from a male donor with ankylosing spondylitis or in good health (not recorded which). CDR3 loop: CASSLRTSRAGNEQFF. The DNA sequence is given as TGTGCCAGCAGTCTCAGGACTAGCAGGGCGGGGAATGAGCAGTTCTTC.